This entry describes one TCR beta chain. As yet, its antigen is unknown. Nominal health characterized the donors when sampled, though unrecorded immune exposures were likely. The entry originates in a study of cytomegalovirus exposure and HLA in healthy donors. About the study: In terms of ancestry, the Caucasian-associated cluster contained roughly 80% of the roughly 400 genotyped donors. Study observations and caveats: Prediction of most subjects' HLA-A and HLA-B alleles by TCR beta sequences was reportedly accurate.

Use of 60 Vbeta and 13 Jbeta primers characterized the PCR. As originally analysed: The count from a later analysis was tens of millions of unique TCR beta chains, 9.5 million to 13 million of them shared. Assay: immunoSEQ multiplex PCR; the TCRdb copy retains only in-frame clones and omits some. V and J calls and clone size are those listed in that table; D and trimming were worked out from the DNA. In the table there are over 110,000 clones, approximately 78% of which are singletons. The CDR3 is 13 residues long. Germline loops: CDR1 SGHTA, CDR2 FQGNSA. The V end lost 6 bases, the J end lost 4 bases, and 12 bases lay between the germline ends.

The TCR sequence derives from a middle-aged woman in good health and CMV-seropositive. Sequencing was carried out using PBMCs. The chain links TRBV7-2 to TRBJ1-1; TRBD1 might be the D (5 bases). The CDR3 region is CASSFADSTEAFF. DNA of the CDR3: TGTGCCAGCAGTTTTGCCGACAGCACTGAAGCTTTCTTT.